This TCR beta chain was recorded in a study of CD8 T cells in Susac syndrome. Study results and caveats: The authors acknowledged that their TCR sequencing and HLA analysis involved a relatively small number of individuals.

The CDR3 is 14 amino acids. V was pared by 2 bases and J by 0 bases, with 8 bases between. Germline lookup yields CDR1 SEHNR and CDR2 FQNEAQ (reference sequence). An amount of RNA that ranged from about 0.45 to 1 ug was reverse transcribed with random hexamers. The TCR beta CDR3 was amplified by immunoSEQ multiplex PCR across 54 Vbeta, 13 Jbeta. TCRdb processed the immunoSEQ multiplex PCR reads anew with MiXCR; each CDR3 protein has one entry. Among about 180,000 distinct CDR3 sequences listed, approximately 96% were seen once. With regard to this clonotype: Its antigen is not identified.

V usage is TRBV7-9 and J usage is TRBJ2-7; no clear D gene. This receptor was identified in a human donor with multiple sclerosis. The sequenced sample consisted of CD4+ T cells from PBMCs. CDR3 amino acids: CASSLHQSSYEQYF. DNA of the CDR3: TGTGCCAGCAGCTTACACCAGAGCTCCTACGAGCAGTACTTC.